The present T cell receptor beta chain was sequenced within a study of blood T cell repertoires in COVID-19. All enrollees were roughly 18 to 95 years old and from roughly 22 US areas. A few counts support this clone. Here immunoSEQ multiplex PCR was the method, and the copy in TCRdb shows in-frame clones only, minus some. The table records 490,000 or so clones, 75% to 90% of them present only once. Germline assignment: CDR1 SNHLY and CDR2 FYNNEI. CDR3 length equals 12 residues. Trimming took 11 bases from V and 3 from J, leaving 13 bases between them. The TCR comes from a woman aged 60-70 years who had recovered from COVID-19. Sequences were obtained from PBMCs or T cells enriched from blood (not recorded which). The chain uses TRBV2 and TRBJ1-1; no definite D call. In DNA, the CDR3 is TGTGCCGGAGGCCGGAGGGACACTGAAGCTTTCTTT. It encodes CAGGRRDTEAFF.